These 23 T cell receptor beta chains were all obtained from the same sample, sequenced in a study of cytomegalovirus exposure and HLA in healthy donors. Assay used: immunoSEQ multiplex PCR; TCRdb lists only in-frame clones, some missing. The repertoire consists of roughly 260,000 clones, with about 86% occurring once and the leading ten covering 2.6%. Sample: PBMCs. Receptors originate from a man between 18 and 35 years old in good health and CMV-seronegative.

The CDR3 nucleotides are TGCAGCGTTGGGAGTCGGGAGACCCAGTACTTC. Its protein is CSVGSRETQYF. This chain joins TRBV29-1 and TRBJ2-5; no definite D call. Trimming shortened V by 4 bases and J by 5 bases, and 8 bases separated the two germline ends. This CDR3 region has 11 residues. Germline V CDR1 and CDR2: SQVTM, ANQGSEA.

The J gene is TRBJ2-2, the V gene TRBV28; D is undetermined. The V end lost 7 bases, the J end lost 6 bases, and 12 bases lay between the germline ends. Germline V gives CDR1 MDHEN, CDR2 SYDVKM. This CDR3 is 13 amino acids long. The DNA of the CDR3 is TGTGCCAGCATCCCCGTTTTAGCCGGGGAGCTGTTTTTT. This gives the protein CASIPVLAGELFF. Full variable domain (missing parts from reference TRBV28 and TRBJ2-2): DVKVTQSSRYLVKRTGEKVFLECVQDMDHENMFWYRQDPGLGLRLIYFSYDVKMKEKGDIPEGYSVSREKKERFSLILESASTNQTSMYLCASIPVLAGELFFGEGSRLTVL.

The chain's CDR3 is CAWSARGMNTEAFF. CDR3 DNA: TGTGCCTGGAGTGCAAGGGGAATGAACACTGAAGCTTTCTTT. The V call is TRBV30, the J call TRBJ1-1, with D perhaps TRBD1 (5 bases). The germline V and J ends were trimmed by 1 base and 0 bases, with 9 bases remaining between them. The germline CDR1 and CDR2 sequences are GTSNPN and SVGIG (reference sequence). CDR3 length equals 14 residues.

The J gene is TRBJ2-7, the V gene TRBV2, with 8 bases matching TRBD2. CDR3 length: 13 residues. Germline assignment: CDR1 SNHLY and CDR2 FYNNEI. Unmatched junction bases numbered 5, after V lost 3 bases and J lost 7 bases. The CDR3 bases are TGTGCCAGCAGTGACGGACTAGCTGATGAGCAGTACTTC. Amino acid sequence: CASSDGLADEQYF.

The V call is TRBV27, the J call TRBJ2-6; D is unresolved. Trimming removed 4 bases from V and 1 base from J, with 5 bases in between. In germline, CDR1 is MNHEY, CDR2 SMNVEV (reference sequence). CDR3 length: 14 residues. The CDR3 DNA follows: TGTGCCAGCAGTTCTCGGTCTGGGGCCAACGTCCTGACTTTC. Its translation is CASSSRSGANVLTF. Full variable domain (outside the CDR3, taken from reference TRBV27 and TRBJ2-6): EAQVTQNPRYLITVTGKKLTVTCSQNMNHEYMSWYRQDPGLGLRQIYYSMNVEVTDKGDVPEGYKVSRKEKRNFPLILESPSPNQTSLYFCASSSRSGANVLTFGAGSRLTVL.

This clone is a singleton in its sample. This CDR3 is CASSLVTARPLHF. In DNA, the CDR3 is TGTGCCAGCAGCTTAGTCACAGCCCGGCCCCTCCACTTT. This sequence joins TRBV7-2 and TRBJ1-6; D uncertain. Germline CDR1 SGHTA, CDR2 FQGNSA. The CDR3 is 13 residues long. The V and J ends lost 1 base and 13 bases respectively, with 11 bases between them.

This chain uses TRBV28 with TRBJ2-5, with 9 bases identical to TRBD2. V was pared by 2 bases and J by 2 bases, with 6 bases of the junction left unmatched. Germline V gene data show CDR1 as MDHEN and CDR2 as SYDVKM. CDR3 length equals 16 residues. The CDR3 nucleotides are TGTGCCAGCAGTTTAAGAGGGACTAGCAGGCAAGAGACCCAGTACTTC. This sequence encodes CASSLRGTSRQETQYF.

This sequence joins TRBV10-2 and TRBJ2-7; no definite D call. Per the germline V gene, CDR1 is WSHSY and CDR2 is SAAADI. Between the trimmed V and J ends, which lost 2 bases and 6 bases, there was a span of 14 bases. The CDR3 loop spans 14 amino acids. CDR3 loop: CASSEDLWASEQYF. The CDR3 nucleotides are TGCGCCAGCAGTGAGGATCTTTGGGCATCCGAGCAGTACTTC.

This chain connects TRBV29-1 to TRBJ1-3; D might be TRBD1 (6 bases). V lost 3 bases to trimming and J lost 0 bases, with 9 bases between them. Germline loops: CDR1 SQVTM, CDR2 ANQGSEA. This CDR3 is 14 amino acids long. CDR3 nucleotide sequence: TGCAGCGTTGATGGGACAATCTCTGGAAACACCATATATTTT. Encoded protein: CSVDGTISGNTIYF.

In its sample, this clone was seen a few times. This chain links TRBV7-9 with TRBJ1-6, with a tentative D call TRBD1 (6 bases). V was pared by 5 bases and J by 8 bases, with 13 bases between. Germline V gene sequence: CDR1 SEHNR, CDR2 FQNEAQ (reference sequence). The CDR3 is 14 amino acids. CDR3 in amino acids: CASSRTAGDSPLHF. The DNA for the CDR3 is TGTGCCAGCAGCCGGACAGCCGGGGATTCACCCCTCCACTTT. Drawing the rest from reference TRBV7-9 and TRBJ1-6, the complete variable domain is DTGVSQNPRHKITKRGQNVTFRCDPISEHNRLYWYRQTLGQGPEFLTYFQNEAQLEKSRLLSDRFSAERPKGSFSTLEIQRTEQGDSAMYLCASSRTAGDSPLHFGNGTRLTVT.

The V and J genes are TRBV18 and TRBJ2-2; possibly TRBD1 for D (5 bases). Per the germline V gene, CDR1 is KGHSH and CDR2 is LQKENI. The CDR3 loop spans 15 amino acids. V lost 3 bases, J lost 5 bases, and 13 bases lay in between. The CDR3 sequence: CASSPPGISTGELFF. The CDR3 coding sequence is TGTGCCAGCTCACCCCCAGGGATCTCGACCGGGGAGCTGTTTTTT. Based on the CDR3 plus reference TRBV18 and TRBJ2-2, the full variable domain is NAGVMQNPRHLVRRRGQEARLRCSPMKGHSHVYWYRQLPEEGLKFMVYLQKENIIDESGMPKERFSAEFPKEGPSILRIQQVVRGDSAAYFCASSPPGISTGELFFGEGSRLTVL.

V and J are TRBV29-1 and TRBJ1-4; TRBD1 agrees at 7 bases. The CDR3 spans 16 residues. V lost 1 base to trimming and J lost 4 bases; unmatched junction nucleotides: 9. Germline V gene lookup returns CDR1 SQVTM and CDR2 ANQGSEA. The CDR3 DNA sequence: TGCAGCGTTGAAGCCAAGCGACCAGGGGGTAATGAAAAACTGTTTTTT. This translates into CSVEAKRPGGNEKLFF. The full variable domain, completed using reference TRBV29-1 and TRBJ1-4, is SAVISQKPSRDICQRGTSLTIQCQVDSQVTMMFWYRQQPGQSLTLIATANQGSEATYESGFVIDKFPISRPNLTFSTLTVSNMSPEDSSIYLCSVEAKRPGGNEKLFFGSGTQLSVL.

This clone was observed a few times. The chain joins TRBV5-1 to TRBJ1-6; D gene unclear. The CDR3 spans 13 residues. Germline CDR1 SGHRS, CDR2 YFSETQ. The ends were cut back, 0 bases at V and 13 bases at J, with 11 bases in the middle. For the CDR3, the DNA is TGCGCCAGCAGCTTGGCCCCACTAGGGCCCCTCCACTTT. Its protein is CASSLAPLGPLHF.

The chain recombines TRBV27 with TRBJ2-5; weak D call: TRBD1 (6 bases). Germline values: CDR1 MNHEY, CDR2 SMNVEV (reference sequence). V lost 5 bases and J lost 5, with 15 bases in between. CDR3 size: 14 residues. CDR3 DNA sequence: TGTGCCAGCAGTCCCACAGGGACCGAGGAGACCCAGTACTTC. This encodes CASSPTGTEETQYF.

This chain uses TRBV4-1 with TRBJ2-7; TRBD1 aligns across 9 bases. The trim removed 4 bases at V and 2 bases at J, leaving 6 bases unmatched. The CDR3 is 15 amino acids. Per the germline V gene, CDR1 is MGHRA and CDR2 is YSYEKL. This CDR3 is CASSPGQGPTYEQYF. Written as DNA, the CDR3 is TGCGCCAGCAGCCCCGGACAGGGGCCGACCTACGAGCAGTACTTC.

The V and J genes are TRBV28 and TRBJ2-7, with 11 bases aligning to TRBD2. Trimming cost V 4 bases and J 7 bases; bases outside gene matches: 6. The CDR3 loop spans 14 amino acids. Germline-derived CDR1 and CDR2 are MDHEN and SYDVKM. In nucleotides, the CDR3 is TGTGCCAGCAGTTACCGACTAGCGGGGAAAGAGCAGTACTTC. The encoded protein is CASSYRLAGKEQYF.

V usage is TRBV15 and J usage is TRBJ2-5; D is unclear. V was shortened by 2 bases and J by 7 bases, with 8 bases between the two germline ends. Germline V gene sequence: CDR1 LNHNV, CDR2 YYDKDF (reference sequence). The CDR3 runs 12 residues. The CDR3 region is CATSRIPGTQYF. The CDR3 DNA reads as TGTGCCACCAGCAGAATACCGGGGACCCAGTACTTC.

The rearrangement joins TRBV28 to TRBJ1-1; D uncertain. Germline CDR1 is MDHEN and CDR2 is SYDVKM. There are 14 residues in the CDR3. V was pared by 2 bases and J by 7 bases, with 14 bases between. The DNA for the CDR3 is TGTGCCAGCAGTTTAGAAGTCGGGAGTGTTGAAGCTTTCTTT. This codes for CASSLEVGSVEAFF.

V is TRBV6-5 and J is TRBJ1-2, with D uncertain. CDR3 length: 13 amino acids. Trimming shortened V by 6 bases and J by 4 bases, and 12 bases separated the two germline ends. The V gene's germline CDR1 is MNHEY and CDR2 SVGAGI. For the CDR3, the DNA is TGTGCCAGCAGACTGAGGGCATTCTATGGCTACACCTTC. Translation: CASRLRAFYGYTF.

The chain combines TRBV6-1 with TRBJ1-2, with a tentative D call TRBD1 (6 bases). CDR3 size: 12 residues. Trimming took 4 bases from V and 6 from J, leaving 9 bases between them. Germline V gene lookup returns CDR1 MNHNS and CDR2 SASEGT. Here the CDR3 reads CASSGQVDGYTF. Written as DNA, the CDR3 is TGTGCCAGCAGTGGACAGGTAGATGGCTACACCTTC.

CDR3 coding DNA: TGTGCCAGCAGCCCCCTGGACAGGGCTGGAAACACCATATATTTT. Translated, it gives CASSPLDRAGNTIYF. The chain combines TRBV5-6 with TRBJ1-3, with TRBD1 matching over 8 bases. Germline lookup yields CDR1 SGHDT and CDR2 YYEEEE. Trimming removed 4 bases from V and 2 bases from J; junction bases left unmatched: 5. The CDR3 consists of 15 residues.

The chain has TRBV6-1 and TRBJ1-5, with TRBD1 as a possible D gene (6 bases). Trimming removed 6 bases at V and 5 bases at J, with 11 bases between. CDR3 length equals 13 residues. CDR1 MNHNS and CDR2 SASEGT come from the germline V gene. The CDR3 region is CASSPTGDQPQHF. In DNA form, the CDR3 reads TGTGCCAGCAGCCCGACAGGAGATCAGCCCCAGCATTTT.

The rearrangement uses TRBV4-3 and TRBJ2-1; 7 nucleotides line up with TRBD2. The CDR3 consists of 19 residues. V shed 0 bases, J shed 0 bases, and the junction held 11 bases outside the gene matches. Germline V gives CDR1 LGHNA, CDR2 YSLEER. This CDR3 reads CASSQEGGYLGSSYNEQFF. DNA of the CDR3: TGCGCCAGCAGCCAAGAGGGGGGGTATCTTGGAAGCTCCTACAATGAGCAGTTCTTC.